Shown below are 9 T cell receptor beta chains from a single sample sequenced in a study of identical twins. TCRdb reprocessed the 5' RACE reads via MiXCR and lists one record per CDR3 protein. This table holds about 530,000 distinct CDR3 sequences, about 15% found once. These data were also reused for a study on yellow fever vaccine responses in identical twins.

Sequenced sample: CD4+ T cells sorted from blood. The receptor source for this set is a woman aged 18-29 years in good health.

This clonotype was found many times. This rearrangement joins TRBV12-3 or TRBV12-4 to TRBJ2-3; D remains unclear. This CDR3 is 12 amino acids long. The V gene lost 3 bases and the J gene lost 4 bases, with 5 bases spanning the gap. The CDR3 is CASSFSADTQYF. The CDR3 DNA reads TGTGCCAGCAGTTTCTCGGCAGATACGCAGTATTTT.

This clonotype occurred a few times. V usage is TRBV7-2 and J usage is TRBJ2-3; D gene unclear. This CDR3 is built from 14 residues. The germline V gene encodes CDR1 SGHTA and CDR2 FQGNSA. Trimming cost V 2 bases and J 4 bases, with 10 bases left between them. CDR3 sequence reads: CASSLNVPPDTQYF. CDR3 DNA sequence: TGTGCCAGCAGCTTAAACGTGCCCCCAGATACGCAGTATTTT.

The gene calls are TRBV15 and TRBJ2-3; the D gene is possibly TRBD1 (6 bases). Per germline, CDR1 LNHNV and CDR2 YYDKDF (reference sequence). CDR3 size: 16 residues. Trimming took 4 bases from V and 3 from J, leaving 17 bases between them. CDR3 DNA sequence: TGTGCCACCAGCAACAGCATCCGGGACATAACAGATACGCAGTATTTT. Protein sequence: CATSNSIRDITDTQYF.

This clonotype was found a few times. The rearrangement joins TRBV7-9 to TRBJ2-1; 15 positions match TRBD2. CDR3 length: 17 residues. J was trimmed by 7 bases and V by 3 bases; bases with no gene match: 7. CDR1 is SEHNR, CDR2 FQNEAQ, per germline (reference sequence). The chain's CDR3 is CASSFAGTSGRTNEQFF. The DNA for the CDR3 is TGTGCCAGCAGCTTCGCCGGGACTAGCGGGAGGACAAATGAGCAGTTCTTC. Combining the CDR3 with reference TRBV7-9 and TRBJ2-1 gives the whole variable domain DTGVSQNPRHKITKRGQNVTFRCDPISEHNRLYWYRQTLGQGPEFLTYFQNEAQLEKSRLLSDRFSAERPKGSFSTLEIQRTEQGDSAMYLCASSFAGTSGRTNEQFFGPGTRLTVL.

About this clonotype itself: One end of the junction fails to match germline, which may point to a read error. This sequence joins TRBV7-8 and TRBJ2-1, with D perhaps matching TRBD2 (6 bases). CDR1 and CDR2 from the germline V gene are SGHVS and FQNEAQ. The CDR3 spans 16 residues. This CDR3 is CASGLASGVVYNEQFF. In nucleotides, the CDR3 is TGTGCCAGCGGCTTAGCGTCGGGAGTTGTCTACAATGAGCAGTTCTTC.

This clonotype has just a few counts. This sequence joins TRBV9 and TRBJ2-7, with TRBD1 as a possible D gene (6 bases). The V end lost 0 bases, the J end lost 3 bases, and 13 bases lay between the germline ends. Germline V gives CDR1 SGDLS, CDR2 YYNGEE. The CDR3 consists of 15 residues. CDR3 DNA sequence: TGTGCCAGCAGCGTAGCGGCAGGGGATCGCTACGAGCAGTACTTC. This encodes CASSVAAGDRYEQYF. The full variable domain, completed using reference TRBV9 and TRBJ2-7, is DSGVTQTPKHLITATGQRVTLRCSPRSGDLSVYWYQQSLDQGLQFLIQYYNGEERAKGNILERFSAQQFPDLHSELNLSSLELGDSALYFCASSVAAGDRYEQYFGPGTRLTVT.

This rearrangement joins TRBV11-3 to TRBJ1-6; a weak D match, TRBD1 (5 bases). CDR1 SGHNT and CDR2 YENEEA come from the germline V gene. The V and J ends lost 5 bases and 7 bases respectively, with 15 bases between them. This CDR3 is 15 amino acids long. DNA for the CDR3: TGTGCCAGCAGCGCTCAGGGACTACAAAATTCACCCCTCCACTTT. Protein: CASSAQGLQNSPLHF.

This clonotype was counted only a few times. The chain has TRBV12-3 or TRBV12-4 and TRBJ2-3, with D perhaps matching TRBD1 (6 bases). This CDR3 is built from 15 residues. V dropped 3 bases and J dropped 3 bases, with 13 bases sitting between them. The CDR3: CASSFYRARTDTQYF. DNA for the CDR3: TGTGCCAGCAGTTTCTACAGGGCAAGGACAGATACGCAGTATTTT.

The chain employs TRBV11-2 and TRBJ2-5; D not resolved. The CDR3 has 14 amino acids. V gave up 0 bases and J gave up 2 bases, with 7 bases separating them. The germline V gene has CDR1 SGHAT and CDR2 FQNNGV. The chain's CDR3 is CASSLEGRQETQYF. The CDR3, as DNA: TGTGCCAGCAGCTTAGAGGGAAGACAAGAGACCCAGTACTTC.